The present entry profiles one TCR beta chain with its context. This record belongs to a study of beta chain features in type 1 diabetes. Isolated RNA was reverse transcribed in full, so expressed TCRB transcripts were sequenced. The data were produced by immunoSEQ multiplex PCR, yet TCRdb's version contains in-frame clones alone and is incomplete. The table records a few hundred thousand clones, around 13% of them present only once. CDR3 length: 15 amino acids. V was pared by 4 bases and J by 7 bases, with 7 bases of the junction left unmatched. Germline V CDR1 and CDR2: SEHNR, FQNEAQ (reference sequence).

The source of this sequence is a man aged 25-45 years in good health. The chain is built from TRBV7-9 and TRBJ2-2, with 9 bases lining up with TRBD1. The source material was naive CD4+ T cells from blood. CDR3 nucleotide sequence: TGTGCCAGCAGCTCTCTGGGACAGGGTATCGGGGAGCTGTTTTTT. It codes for CASSSLGQGIGELFF.